This is a list of T cell receptor beta chains from one sample in a study of Ad26.COV2.S vaccination and SARS-CoV-2 variants. Using immunoSEQ multiplex PCR, the repertoire was profiled, and TCRdb retains in-frame clones only, with some absent. The sample has about half a million clones, 70% to 90% seen once. The material was peripheral blood, obtained in a trial of Ad26.COV2.S vaccine versus placebo. These receptors originate from a person aged 18-65 years who received the Ad26.COV2.S COVID-19 vaccine or a placebo. Each CDR3 is given with its conserved first and last residue. A D gene is named only where the DNA matches it firmly. Where a row states a size, it is once, few, many or the class of an expanded clone; other rows omit it.

>TRBJ1-2|TRBV15|NA|NA
TGTGCCACCAGCAGAGCTCCGGGACCGAATTATGGCTACACCTTC
CATSRAPGPNYGYTF
>TRBJ1-6|TRBV10-3|TRBD1|NA
TGTGCCAGCTCGGGGACAGCAAGTAATTCACCCCTCCACTTT
CASSGTASNSPLHF
>TRBJ2-5|TRBV9|TRBD2|NA
TGTGCCAGCAAGACCGAACCAAAACTAGCGGGTCGAACAGTGGAGACCCAGTACTTC
CASKTEPKLAGRTVETQYF
>TRBJ2-1|TRBV9|TRBD1|NA
TGTGCCAGCAGCGTCGGGACAGGGTCCTACAATGAGCAGTTCTTC
CASSVGTGSYNEQFF
>TRBJ2-3|TRBV2|NA|NA
TGTGCCAGCACAGGGGAAAGCACAGATACGCAGTATTTT
CASTGESTDTQYF
>TRBJ1-2|TRBV2|NA|few
TGTGCCAGCAGCATCGGGGCCCCCTATGGCTACACCTTC
CASSIGAPYGYTF
>TRBJ1-1|TRBV25-1|NA|NA
TGTGCCAGCAGTGAGGCCGGGACCATCGGCACTGAAGCTTTCTTT
CASSEAGTIGTEAFF
>TRBJ2-5|TRBV3-1/TRBV3-2|NA|few
TGTGCCAGCAGCCAAGCCGACAGGCCAGAGACCCAGTACTTC
CASSQADRPETQYF
>TRBJ2-2|TRBV18|NA|few
TGTGCCAGCTCACCCGGGACCGGGAACACCGGGGAGCTGTTTTTT
CASSPGTGNTGELFF
>TRBJ2-2|TRBV2|NA|NA
TGTGCCAGCAGCGGGAGTCGAACCGGGGAGCTGTTTTTT
CASSGSRTGELFF
>TRBJ1-2|TRBV14|TRBD1|NA
TGTGCCAGCAGCAGACCCGGGACAGGGGGCGTCTATGGCTACACCTTC
CASSRPGTGGVYGYTF
>TRBJ2-1|TRBV18|NA|NA
TGTGCCAGCTCACCGGGTTTCTCTATCAGCGGCAAATTGGGTGAGCAGTTCTTC
CASSPGFSISGKLGEQFF
>TRBJ2-7|TRBV2|TRBD1|NA
TGTGCCAGCAATCTACAGGGGGCTCTGGGCGAGCAGTACTTC
CASNLQGALGEQYF
>TRBJ1-6|TRBV6-5|TRBD1|NA
TGTGCCAGCAGTTACCGCGGGACAGCTAATTCACCCCTCCACTTT
CASSYRGTANSPLHF
>TRBJ1-2|TRBV28|NA|NA
TGTGCCAGCAGTTCACCCTCCTTAGACAGCCCGGCCGCTGGCTACACCTTC
CASSSPSLDSPAAGYTF
>TRBJ2-7|TRBV10-2|NA|NA
TGCGCCAGCAGTGCCTCGGAAGCCTACGAGCAGTACTTC
CASSASEAYEQYF
>TRBJ2-3|TRBV13|NA|NA
TGTGCCAGCAGCTTAGTGTCGCCGACAGATACGCAGTATTTT
CASSLVSPTDTQYF
>TRBJ2-1|TRBV27|TRBD2|NA
TGTGCCAGCAGTTCCCGACTAGCGGGAGGCTCCTACAATGAGCAGTTCTTC
CASSSRLAGGSYNEQFF
>TRBJ2-1|TRBV5-1|TRBD2|NA
TGCGCCAGCAGCTTGGTCGGACTAGCGGGACGGCTCGGGGATGAGCAGTTCTTC
CASSLVGLAGRLGDEQFF
>TRBJ1-5|TRBV21-1|NA|NA
TGTGCCAGCAGGCCCACTAAGGGGACGGCAGCCCATAGCAATCAGCCCCAGCATTTT
CASRPTKGTAAHSNQPQHF
>TRBJ2-5|TRBV10-2|NA|NA
TGCGCCAGCAGTGATTCGGGGCGAGGGGAGACCCAGTACTTC
CASSDSGRGETQYF
>TRBJ2-7|TRBV11-2|TRBD1|NA
TGTGCCAGCAGCTCCACAGGGGTCCGCTCCTACGAGCAGTACTTC
CASSSTGVRSYEQYF
>TRBJ1-6|TRBV27|TRBD1|NA
TGTGCCAGCAGCTCCGAGCCGACAGGGTGGTCACCCCTCCACTTT
CASSSEPTGWSPLHF